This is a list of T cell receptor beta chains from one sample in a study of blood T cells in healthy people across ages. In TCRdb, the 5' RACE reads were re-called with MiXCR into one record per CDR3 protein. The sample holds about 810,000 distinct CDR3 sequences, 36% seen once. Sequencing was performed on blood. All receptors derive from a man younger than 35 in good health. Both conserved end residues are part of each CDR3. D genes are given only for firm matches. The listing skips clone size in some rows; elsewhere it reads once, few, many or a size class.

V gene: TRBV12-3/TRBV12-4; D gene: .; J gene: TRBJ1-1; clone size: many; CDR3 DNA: TGTGCCAGCAGTCAGGAGAACACTGAAGCTTTCTTT; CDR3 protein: CASSQENTEAFF
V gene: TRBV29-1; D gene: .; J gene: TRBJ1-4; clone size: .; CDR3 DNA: TGCAGCGTTGAGGCAGATGAAAAACTGTTTTTT; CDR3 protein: CSVEADEKLFF
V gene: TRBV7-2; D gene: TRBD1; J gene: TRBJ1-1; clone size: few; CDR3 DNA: TGTGCCAGCAGCAAGACAGGGGCGGAGAACACTGAAGCTTTCTTT; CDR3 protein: CASSKTGAENTEAFF
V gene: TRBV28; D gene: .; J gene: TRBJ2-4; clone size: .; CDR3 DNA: TGTGCCAGCAGTCCCTCGGGGGAAGCCAAAAACATTCAGTACTTC; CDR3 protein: CASSPSGEAKNIQYF
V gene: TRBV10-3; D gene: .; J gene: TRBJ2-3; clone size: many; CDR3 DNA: TGTGCCATCAGTGCTCCACAGGGCCTCACAGATACGCAGTATTTT; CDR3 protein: CAISAPQGLTDTQYF
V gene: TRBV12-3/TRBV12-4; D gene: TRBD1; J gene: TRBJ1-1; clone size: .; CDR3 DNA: TGTGCCAGCAGTTTTGACAGGGGAGACACTGAAGCTTTCTTT; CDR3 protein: CASSFDRGDTEAFF
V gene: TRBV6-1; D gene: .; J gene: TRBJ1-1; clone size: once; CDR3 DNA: TGTGCCAGCAGTCAAGGAGGGAGTGGTAGAGACACTGAAGCTTTCTTT; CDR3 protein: CASSQGGSGRDTEAFF
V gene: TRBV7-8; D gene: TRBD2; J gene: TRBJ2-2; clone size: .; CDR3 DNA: TGTGCCAGCAGCTCAGCGGGGGGACCGAACACCGGGGAGCTGTTTTTT; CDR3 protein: CASSSAGGPNTGELFF
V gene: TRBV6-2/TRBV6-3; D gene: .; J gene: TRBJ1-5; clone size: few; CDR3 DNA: TGTGCCAGCAGTTTGGGTGATGGTAGCAATCAGCCCCAGCATTTT; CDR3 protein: CASSLGDGSNQPQHF
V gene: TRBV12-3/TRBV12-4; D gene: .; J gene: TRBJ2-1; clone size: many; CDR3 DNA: TGTGCCAGCAGTTTTGGGAAGCCGGGCTCCTACAATGAGCAGTTCTTC; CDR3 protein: CASSFGKPGSYNEQFF
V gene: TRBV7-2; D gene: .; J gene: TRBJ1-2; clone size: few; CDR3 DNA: TGTGCCAGCACCATCAACAGGGATGGCTACACCTTC; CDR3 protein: CASTINRDGYTF
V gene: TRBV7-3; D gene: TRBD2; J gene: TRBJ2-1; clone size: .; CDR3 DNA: TGTGCCAACAGCTTAACCGGAGGGCTAGCGGGGAATGAGCAGTTCTTC; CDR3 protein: CANSLTGGLAGNEQFF
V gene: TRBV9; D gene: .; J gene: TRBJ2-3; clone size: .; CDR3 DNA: TGTGCCAGCAGCGTATCAGAGGGAACGCAGTATTTT; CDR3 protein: CASSVSEGTQYF
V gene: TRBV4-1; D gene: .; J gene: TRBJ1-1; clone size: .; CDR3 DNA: TGCGCCAGCAGCCAAGATTTTGGGACGGTTGAAGCTTTCTTT; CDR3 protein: CASSQDFGTVEAFF
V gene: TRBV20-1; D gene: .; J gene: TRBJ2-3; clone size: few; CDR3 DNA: TGCAGTGCTAGTCTCAGGCCCACAGATACGCAGTATTTT; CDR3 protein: CSASLRPTDTQYF
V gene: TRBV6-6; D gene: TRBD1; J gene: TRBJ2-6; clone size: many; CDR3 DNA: TGTGCCAGCAGTAATGGACAGGGAATAGCCAACGTCCTGACTTTC; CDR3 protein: CASSNGQGIANVLTF
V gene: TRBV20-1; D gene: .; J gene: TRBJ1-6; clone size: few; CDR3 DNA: TGCAGTGCTACCCCTCCGGGTGGCGGAAATTCACCCCTCCACTTT; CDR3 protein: CSATPPGGGNSPLHF
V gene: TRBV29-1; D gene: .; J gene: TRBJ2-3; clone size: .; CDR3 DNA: TGCAGCGTTGAAGATCCTGGCACCCGCACAGATACGCAGTATTTT; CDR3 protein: CSVEDPGTRTDTQYF
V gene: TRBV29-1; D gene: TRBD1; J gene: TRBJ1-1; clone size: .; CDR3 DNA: TGCAGCGTTCAGGGACAGAGAGTGAACACTGAAGCTTTCTTT; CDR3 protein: CSVQGQRVNTEAFF
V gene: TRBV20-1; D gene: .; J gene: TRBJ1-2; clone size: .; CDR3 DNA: TGCAGTGCTCTGGATGGACAGCTCTATGGCTACACCTTC; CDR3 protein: CSALDGQLYGYTF
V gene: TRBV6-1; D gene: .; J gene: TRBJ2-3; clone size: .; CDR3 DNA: TGTGCCAGCAGGGATACAGGGACAGATACGCAGTATTTT; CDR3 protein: CASRDTGTDTQYF
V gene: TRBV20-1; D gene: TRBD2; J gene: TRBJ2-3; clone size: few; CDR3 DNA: TGCAGTGCTACCCAGACTAGCGGGTACTCCAGCACAGATACGCAGTATTTT; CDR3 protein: CSATQTSGYSSTDTQYF
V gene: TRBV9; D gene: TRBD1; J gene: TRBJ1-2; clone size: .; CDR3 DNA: TGTGCCAGCAGCCAACAGACAGGGGTCGTCTACTCAAATAGCGATGGCTACACCTTC; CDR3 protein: CASSQQTGVVYSNSDGYTF
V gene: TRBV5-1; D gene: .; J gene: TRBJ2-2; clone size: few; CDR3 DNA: TGCGCCAGCAGCTTAATGACGGGGGCCGGCACCGGGGAGCTGTTTTTT; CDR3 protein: CASSLMTGAGTGELFF
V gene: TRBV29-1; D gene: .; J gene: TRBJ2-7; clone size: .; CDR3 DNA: TGCAGCGTTGTTGGCCGGAGCTCCTACAATGAGCAGTACTTC; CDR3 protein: CSVVGRSSYNEQYF
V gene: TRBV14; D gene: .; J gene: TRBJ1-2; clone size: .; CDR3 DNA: TGTGCCAGCAGCCAAGAACAGACCTATGGCTACACCTTC; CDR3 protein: CASSQEQTYGYTF
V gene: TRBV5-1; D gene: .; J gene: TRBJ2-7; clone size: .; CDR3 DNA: TGCGCCAGCAGCCGTGACCTCAATGAGCAGTACTTC; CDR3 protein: CASSRDLNEQYF
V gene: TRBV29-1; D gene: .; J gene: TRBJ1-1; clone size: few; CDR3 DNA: TGCAGCGCTGTAGTCACCGGGAGTCTCACTGAAGCTTTCTTT; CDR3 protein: CSAVVTGSLTEAFF
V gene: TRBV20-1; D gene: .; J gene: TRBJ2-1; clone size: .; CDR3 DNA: TGCAGTGCTAGAGAAGGGGTGAATGGGCAGTTCTTC; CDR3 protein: CSAREGVNGQFF
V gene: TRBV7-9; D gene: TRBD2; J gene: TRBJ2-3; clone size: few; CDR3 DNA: TGTGCCAGCACCGGGGAGCGGGGATTTTTAGATACGCAGTATTTT; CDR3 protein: CASTGERGFLDTQYF
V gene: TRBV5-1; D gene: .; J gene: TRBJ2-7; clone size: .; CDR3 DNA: TGCGCCAGCAGCTTAAGGACGTACGGTGCCTACGAGCAGTACTTC; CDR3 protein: CASSLRTYGAYEQYF
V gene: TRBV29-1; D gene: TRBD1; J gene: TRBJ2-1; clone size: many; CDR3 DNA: TGCAGCGTTGATCCGACAGGGCTCTACAATGAGCAGTTCTTC; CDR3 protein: CSVDPTGLYNEQFF
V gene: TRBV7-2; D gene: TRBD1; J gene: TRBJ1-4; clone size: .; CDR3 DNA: TGTGCCAGCAGCTTAGCGGCTACAGGGGGCGCGGAGCTAAATGAAAAACTGTTTTTT; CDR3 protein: CASSLAATGGAELNEKLFF
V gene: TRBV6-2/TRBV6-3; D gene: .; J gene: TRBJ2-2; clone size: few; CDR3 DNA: TGTGCCAGCAGGAATACGGCGTTAGCGAACACCGGGGAGCTGTTTTTT; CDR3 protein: CASRNTALANTGELFF
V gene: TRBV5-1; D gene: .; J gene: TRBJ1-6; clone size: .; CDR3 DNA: TGCGCCAGCAGCTTGGACCAGGGGACTTCACCCCTCCACTTT; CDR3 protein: CASSLDQGTSPLHF
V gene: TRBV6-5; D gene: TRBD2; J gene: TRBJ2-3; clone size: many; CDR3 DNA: TGTGCCAGCAGTACCCGGACTAGCATCGTCTCAGATACGCAGTATTTT; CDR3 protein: CASSTRTSIVSDTQYF
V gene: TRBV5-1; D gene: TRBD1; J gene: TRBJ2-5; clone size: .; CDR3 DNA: TGCGCCAGCAGCTCAAATGGACAGGGGGTTGGGGAGACCCAGTACTTC; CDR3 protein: CASSSNGQGVGETQYF
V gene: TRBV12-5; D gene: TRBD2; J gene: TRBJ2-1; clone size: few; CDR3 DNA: TGTGCTAGTGGTTTGGCCTCCGGGACTCATGGGGGGGATGAGCAGTTCTTC; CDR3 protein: CASGLASGTHGGDEQFF
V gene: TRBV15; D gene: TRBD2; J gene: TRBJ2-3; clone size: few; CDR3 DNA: TGTGCCACCAACCGAGGACTAGGGGATACGCAGTATTTT; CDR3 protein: CATNRGLGDTQYF